The rows below give T cell receptor beta chains drawn from one sample of a study of blood T cell repertoires in COVID-19. The table came from immunoSEQ multiplex PCR; TCRdb's copy has only in-frame clones and leaves some out. Among about 44,000 clones listed, about nine tenths were seen once. The sequenced sample consisted of peripheral blood. The receptor set was obtained from a woman of 80 years or more in a cohort sampled during active or convalescent COVID-19. Both conserved end residues are trimmed from each CDR3. Each record gives: D gene, V gene, J gene, CDR3 protein. The D gene is left open where the match is weak.

>TRBD1|TRBV5-1|TRBJ1-1
ASSWTGSMNTEAF
>-|TRBV11-3|TRBJ1-2
ASSLDQVSGYT
>TRBD2|TRBV6-4|TRBJ2-1
ASSAVSGGYNEQF
>-|TRBV7-2|TRBJ1-4
ASARGFADELF
>-|TRBV7-9|TRBJ2-7
ASSFSREEQY
>-|TRBV4-3|TRBJ1-3
ASSQGSGKAGNTIY
>-|TRBV21-1|TRBJ2-2
ASSTYQPGQGSTGELF
>TRBD2|TRBV11-2|TRBJ2-3
ASRGLAGGITDTQY
>-|TRBV2|TRBJ1-2
ASSEAEGRIYGYT
>TRBD1|TRBV3-1/TRBV3-2|TRBJ1-1
ASSPWDRNTEAF
>-|TRBV19|TRBJ1-2
ASSPGGYYGYT
>TRBD1|TRBV2|TRBJ2-7
ASRFRDRVSEQY
>TRBD2|TRBV6-2/TRBV6-3|TRBJ2-7
ASSLTSGQYEQY
>TRBD1|TRBV6-2/TRBV6-3|TRBJ1-5
ASSRTGFGNQPQH
>-|TRBV19|TRBJ1-1
ASMSWRDTEAF
>TRBD2|TRBV10-3|TRBJ2-1
AIRRTSSRSYNEQF
>TRBD2|TRBV5-1|TRBJ2-5
ASSLETSGSGETQY
>TRBD1|TRBV11-3|TRBJ2-3
ASSSDRDMRFFSTDTQY
>TRBD2|TRBV27|TRBJ2-7
ASSGRGGLSEQY
>-|TRBV14|TRBJ2-5
ASSQDFFGTQY
>TRBD1|TRBV28|TRBJ1-2
ASSPPGQGSYGYT
>-|TRBV29-1|TRBJ2-5
SVEDTGYQETQY
>-|TRBV11-1|TRBJ1-6
ASSPLWANSPLH
>TRBD2|TRBV5-6|TRBJ2-3
ASSLARSASGGLGDTQY
>-|TRBV5-1|TRBJ1-2
ASSTNTISYGYT